The present T cell receptor (beta chain) was sequenced within a study of breast tumors, draining lymph nodes, adjacent tissues. The ends were cut back, 2 bases at V and 3 bases at J, with 4 bases in the middle. The CDR3 totals 13 residues. Germline CDR1 is MRHNA and CDR2 is SNTAGT. TCRdb ran MiXCR on the multiplex PCR reads and lists one entry per CDR3 protein. The sample contains about 25,000 distinct CDR3 sequences, around 23% of which appear only once. The chain links TRBV6-4 to TRBJ2-2; no clear D. The sequenced sample was breast tumor tissue. The TCR was taken from a female donor with breast cancer. Some clones in this sample may be carry-over from other donors' samples. CDR3 DNA: TGTGCCAGCAGTGACAGGGACACCGGGGAGCTGTTTTTT. Residues: CASSDRDTGELFF.